The rows below give T cell receptor beta chains drawn from one sample of a study of Graves' ophthalmopathy and Graves' hyperthyroidism. TCRdb recomputed calls from the multiplex PCR reads with MiXCR, one row per CDR3 protein. The data show about 620,000 distinct CDR3 sequences, about a fifth seen once. The sequenced material came from peripheral blood. These receptors originate from a woman younger than 30 with stable Graves' hyperthyroidism. Some clones in this sample may be carry-over from other donors' samples. Both conserved end residues are trimmed from each CDR3. A D gene is named only where the DNA matches it firmly.

12	-	TRBV6-1	TRBJ2-2	ASTHGVVTGELF
15	TRBD2	TRBV6-2/TRBV6-3	TRBJ2-5	ASSPRPGRGAQETQY
12	TRBD2	TRBV30	TRBJ2-5	AWSGNGGAPAQY
14	TRBD2	TRBV27	TRBJ2-5	ASSFGTSGSQETQY
13	-	TRBV7-2	TRBJ2-6	ASSLREPGANVLT
11	-	TRBV7-9	TRBJ2-7	AGSLIIRGEQY
13	-	TRBV13	TRBJ2-5	ASSPGAYTGETQY
21	TRBD1	TRBV4-1	TRBJ2-5	ASSPPGQGVSWRGNVMRETQY
14	-	TRBV6-5	TRBJ2-2	ASSSLGTPNTGELF
12	-	TRBV12-3/TRBV12-4	TRBJ2-5	ASSLVSTQETQY
15	-	TRBV4-1	TRBJ2-2	ASSRGNGGANTGELF
11	-	TRBV4-1	TRBJ2-3	ASSQRPTDTQY
12	-	TRBV6-2/TRBV6-3	TRBJ1-5	ASRGWGSNQPQH
12	-	TRBV20-1	TRBJ2-7	SAAGTLRAYEQY
13	-	TRBV18	TRBJ1-1	ASSPNRDMNTEAF
13	TRBD1	TRBV28	TRBJ2-2	ASSSTGVIAGELF
15	TRBD2	TRBV28	TRBJ2-7	ASRPTSGRGKTYEQY
15	TRBD1	TRBV28	TRBJ1-1	ASSEIRGPPMNTEAF
14	TRBD2	TRBV5-1	TRBJ2-7	ASSLRREWTPYEQY
16	-	TRBV30	TRBJ1-6	AWSVGKDSSSYNSPLH
14	-	TRBV25-1	TRBJ1-3	ASSEWAAGSGNTIY
13	TRBD1	TRBV6-1	TRBJ1-5	ASSPLTGRDGPQH
14	TRBD1	TRBV6-2/TRBV6-3	TRBJ2-2	ASSQLGQEGNGELC
12	-	TRBV5-1	TRBJ2-2	ASSPGTPTGELF
14	-	TRBV4-2	TRBJ1-2	ASSQDRSRVSDGYT
12	TRBD1	TRBV29-1	TRBJ1-1	SAVPRGVGTEAF
11	-	TRBV12-3/TRBV12-4	TRBJ1-2	ASSLGQGRGYT
11	TRBD2	TRBV28	TRBJ2-2	ASGEGRTGELF
13	-	TRBV2	TRBJ1-5	ASSGDRAVNQPQH
14	TRBD1	TRBV6-1	TRBJ1-6	ASSQQGAPYNSPLH
14	TRBD1	TRBV30	TRBJ2-7	AWRERTGLISYEQY
13	TRBD2	TRBV30	TRBJ2-4	AWRGTRLAKNIKY
14	-	TRBV12-3/TRBV12-4	TRBJ1-3	ASSSFSGVTGNTIY
15	-	TRBV6-5	TRBJ1-6	ASSYRLTQGLNSPLH
17	TRBD1	TRBV6-6	TRBJ1-1	ASSRDRSLGLRMNTEAF
11	-	TRBV19	TRBJ1-2	ASTNAPGYGYT
13	-	TRBV5-1	TRBJ2-2	ASSVRHQNTGELF
15	TRBD1	TRBV10-1	TRBJ2-7	ASSESRAGQGAYEQY
12	-	TRBV27	TRBJ1-5	VTAQRGAHQPQH
14	-	TRBV15	TRBJ2-2	ATSGTDSPNTGELF
11	-	TRBV12-3/TRBV12-4	TRBJ1-5	ASSFRVQEPQH
13	-	TRBV6-1	TRBJ1-1	ASSETRVGNTEAF
12	-	TRBV12-3/TRBV12-4	TRBJ2-4	ASTPRVGKNIQY
13	TRBD1	TRBV7-2	TRBJ1-6	ASSGRQGVGSPLH
13	-	TRBV5-1	TRBJ2-2	ASISGQKNTGELF